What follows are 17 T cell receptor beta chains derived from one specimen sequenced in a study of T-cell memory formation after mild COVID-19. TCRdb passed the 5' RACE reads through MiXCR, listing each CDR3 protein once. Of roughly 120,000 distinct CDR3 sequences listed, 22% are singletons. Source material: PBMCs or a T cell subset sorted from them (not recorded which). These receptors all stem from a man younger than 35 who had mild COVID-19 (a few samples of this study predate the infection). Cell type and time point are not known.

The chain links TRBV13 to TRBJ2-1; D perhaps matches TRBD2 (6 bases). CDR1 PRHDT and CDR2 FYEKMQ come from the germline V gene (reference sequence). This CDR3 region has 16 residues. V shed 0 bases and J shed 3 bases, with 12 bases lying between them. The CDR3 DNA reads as TGTGCCAGCAGCTTAGGAACGGGGGAGGACTACAATGAGCAGTTCTTC. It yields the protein CASSLGTGEDYNEQFF.

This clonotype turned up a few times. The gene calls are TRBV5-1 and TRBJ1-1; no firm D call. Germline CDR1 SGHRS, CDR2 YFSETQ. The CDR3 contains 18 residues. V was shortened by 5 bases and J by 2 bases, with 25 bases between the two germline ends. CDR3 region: CASRSGSRTRESNTEAFF. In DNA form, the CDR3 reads TGCGCCAGCAGGAGCGGGAGTCGGACTCGGGAATCAAACACTGAAGCTTTCTTT.

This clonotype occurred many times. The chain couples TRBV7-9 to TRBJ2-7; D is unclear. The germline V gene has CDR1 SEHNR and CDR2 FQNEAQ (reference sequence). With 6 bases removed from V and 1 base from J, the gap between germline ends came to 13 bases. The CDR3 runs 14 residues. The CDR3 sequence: CASSPVLGSYEQYF. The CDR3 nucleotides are TGTGCCAGCAGTCCAGTACTCGGGTCCTACGAGCAGTACTTC.

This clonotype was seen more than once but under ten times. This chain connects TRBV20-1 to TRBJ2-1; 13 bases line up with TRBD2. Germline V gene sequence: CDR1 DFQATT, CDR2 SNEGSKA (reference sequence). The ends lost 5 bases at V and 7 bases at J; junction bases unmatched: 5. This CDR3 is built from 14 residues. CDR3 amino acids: CSAQTSGGANEQFF. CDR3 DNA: TGCAGTGCTCAAACTAGCGGGGGGGCTAATGAGCAGTTCTTC.

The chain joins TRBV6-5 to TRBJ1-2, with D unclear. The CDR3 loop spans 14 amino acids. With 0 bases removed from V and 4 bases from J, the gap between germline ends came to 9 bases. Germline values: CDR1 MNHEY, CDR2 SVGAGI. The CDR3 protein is CASSYSEEGYGYTF. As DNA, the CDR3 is TGTGCCAGCAGTTACTCGGAGGAGGGCTATGGCTACACCTTC.

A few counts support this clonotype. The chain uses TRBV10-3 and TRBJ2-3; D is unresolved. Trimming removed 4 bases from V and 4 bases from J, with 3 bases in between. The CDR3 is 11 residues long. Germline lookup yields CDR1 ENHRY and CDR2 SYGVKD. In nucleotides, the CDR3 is TGTGCCATCAGTGGCGCAGATACGCAGTATTTT. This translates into CAISGADTQYF.

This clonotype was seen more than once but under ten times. The chain's CDR3 is CASRPRDGYYNEQFF. CDR3 sequence (DNA): TGTGCCAGCAGACCCCGGGACGGCTACTACAATGAGCAGTTCTTC. This rearrangement joins TRBV6-2 or TRBV6-3 to TRBJ2-1; D may be TRBD1 or TRBD2 (5 bases each). V gave up 6 bases and J gave up 3 bases, with 15 bases separating them. The CDR3 consists of 15 residues. Per germline, CDR1 MNHEY and CDR2 SVGEGT.

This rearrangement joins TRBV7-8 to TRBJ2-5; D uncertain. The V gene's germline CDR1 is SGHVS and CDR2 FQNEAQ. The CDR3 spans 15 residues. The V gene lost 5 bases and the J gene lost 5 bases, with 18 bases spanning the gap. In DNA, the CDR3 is TGTGCCAGCAGCCCCAAGGACCTGTACCGGGAGACCCAGTACTTC. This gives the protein CASSPKDLYRETQYF.

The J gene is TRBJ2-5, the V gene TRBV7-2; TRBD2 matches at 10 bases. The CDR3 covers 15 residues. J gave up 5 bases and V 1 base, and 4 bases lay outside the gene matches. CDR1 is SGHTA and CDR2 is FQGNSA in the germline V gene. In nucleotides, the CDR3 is TGTGCCAGCAGCTTAGAGGCTAGCGGGGGTGAGACCCAGTACTTC. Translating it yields CASSLEASGGETQYF.

In nucleotides, the CDR3 is TGCGCCAGCAGTCGAAGTGGGACATTCCTTTACGAGCAGTACGTC. Amino acids: CASSRSGTFLYEQYV. The chain combines TRBV23-1 with TRBJ2-7; D might be TRBD1 (6 bases). TRBV23-1 qualifies as an ORF whose function is uncertain. This CDR3 contains 15 residues. V was cut by 4 bases and J by 4 bases, with 17 bases left in between.

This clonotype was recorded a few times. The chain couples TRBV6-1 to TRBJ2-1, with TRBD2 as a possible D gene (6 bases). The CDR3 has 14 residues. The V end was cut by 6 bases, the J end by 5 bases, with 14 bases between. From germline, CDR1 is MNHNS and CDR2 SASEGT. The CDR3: CASRFRGTNNEQFF. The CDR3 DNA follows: TGTGCCAGCAGATTCCGGGGGACCAACAATGAGCAGTTCTTC.

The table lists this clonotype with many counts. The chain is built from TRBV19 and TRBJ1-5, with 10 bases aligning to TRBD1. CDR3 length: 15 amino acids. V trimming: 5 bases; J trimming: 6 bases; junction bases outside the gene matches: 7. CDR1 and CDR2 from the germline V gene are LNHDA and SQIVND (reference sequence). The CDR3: CASSGTGARSQPQHF. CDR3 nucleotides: TGTGCCAGTAGTGGGACAGGGGCGCGTAGTCAGCCCCAGCATTTT.

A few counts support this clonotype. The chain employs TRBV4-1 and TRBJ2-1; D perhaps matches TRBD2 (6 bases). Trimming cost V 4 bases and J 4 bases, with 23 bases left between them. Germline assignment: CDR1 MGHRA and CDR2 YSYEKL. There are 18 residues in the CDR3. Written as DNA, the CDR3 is TGCGCCAGCAGCCTGGTCCCAGCGGGTGCACGTTTTTACAATGAGCAGTTCTTC. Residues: CASSLVPAGARFYNEQFF.

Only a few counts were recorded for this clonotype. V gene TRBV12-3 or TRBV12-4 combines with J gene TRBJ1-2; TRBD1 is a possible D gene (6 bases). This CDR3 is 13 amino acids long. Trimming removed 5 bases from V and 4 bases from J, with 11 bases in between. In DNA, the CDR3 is TGTGCCAGCAGTCCCGGGGGCGCCTATGGCTACACCTTC. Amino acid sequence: CASSPGGAYGYTF.

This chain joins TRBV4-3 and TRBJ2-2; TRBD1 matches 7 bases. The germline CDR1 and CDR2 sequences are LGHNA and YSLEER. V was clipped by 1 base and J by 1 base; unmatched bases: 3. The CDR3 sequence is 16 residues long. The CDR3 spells CASSQGTGQNTGELFF. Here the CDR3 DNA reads TGCGCCAGCAGCCAAGGGACAGGCCAGAACACCGGGGAGCTGTTTTTT.

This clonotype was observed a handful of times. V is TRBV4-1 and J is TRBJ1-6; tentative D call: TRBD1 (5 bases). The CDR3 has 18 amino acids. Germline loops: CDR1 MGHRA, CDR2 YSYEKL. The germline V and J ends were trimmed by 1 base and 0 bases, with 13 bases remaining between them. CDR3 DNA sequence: TGCGCCAGCAGCCAAGGCCAGGGTCGAAGCTCCTATAATTCACCCCTCCACTTT. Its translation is CASSQGQGRSSYNSPLHF.

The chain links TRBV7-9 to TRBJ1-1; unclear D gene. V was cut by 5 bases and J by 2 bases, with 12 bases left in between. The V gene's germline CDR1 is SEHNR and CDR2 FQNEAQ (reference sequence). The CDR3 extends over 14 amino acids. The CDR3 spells CASSAVRSNTEAFF. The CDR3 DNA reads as TGTGCCAGCAGCGCCGTCAGGAGTAACACTGAAGCTTTCTTT.